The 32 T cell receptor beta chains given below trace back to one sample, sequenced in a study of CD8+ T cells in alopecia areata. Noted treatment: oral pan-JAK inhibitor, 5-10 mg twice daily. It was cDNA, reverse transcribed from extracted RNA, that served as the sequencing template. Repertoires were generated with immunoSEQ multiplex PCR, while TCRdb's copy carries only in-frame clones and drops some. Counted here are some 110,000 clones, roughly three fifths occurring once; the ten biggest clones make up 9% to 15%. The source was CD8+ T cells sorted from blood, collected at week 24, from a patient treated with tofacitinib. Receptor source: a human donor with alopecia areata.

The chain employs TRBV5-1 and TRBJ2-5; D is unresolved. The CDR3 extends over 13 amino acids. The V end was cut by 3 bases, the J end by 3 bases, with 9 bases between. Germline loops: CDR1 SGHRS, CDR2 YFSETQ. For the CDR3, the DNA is TGCGCCAGCAGCTCCGATATGGAAGAGACCCAGTACTTC. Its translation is CASSSDMEETQYF. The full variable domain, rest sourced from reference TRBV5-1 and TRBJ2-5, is KAGVTQTPRYLIKTRGQQVTLSCSPISGHRSVSWYQQTPGQGLQFLFEYFSETQRNKGNFPGRFSGRQFSNSRSEMNVSTLELGDSALYLCASSSDMEETQYFGPGTRLLVL.

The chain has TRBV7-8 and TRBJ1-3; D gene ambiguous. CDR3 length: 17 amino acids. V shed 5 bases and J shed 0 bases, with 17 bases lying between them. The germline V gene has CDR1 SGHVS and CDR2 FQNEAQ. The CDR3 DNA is TGTGCCAGCAGCCCACAGACGGCCGCTCACTCTGGAAACACCATATATTTT. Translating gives CASSPQTAAHSGNTIYF.

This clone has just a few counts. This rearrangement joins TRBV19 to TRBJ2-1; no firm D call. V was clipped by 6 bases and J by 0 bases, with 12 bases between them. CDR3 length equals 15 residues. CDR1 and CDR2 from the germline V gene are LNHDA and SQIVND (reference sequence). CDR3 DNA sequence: TGTGCCAGTAGAATCGCGAGTTACTCCTACAATGAGCAGTTCTTC. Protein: CASRIASYSYNEQFF.

The CDR3 bases are TGTGCCAGCAGAACGGACATGGCTAACTATGGCTACACCTTC. Residues: CASRTDMANYGYTF. This rearrangement joins TRBV5-6 to TRBJ1-2; a possible D gene is TRBD1 (5 bases). This CDR3 is built from 14 residues. Germline CDR1 and CDR2: SGHDT and YYEEEE. Trimming took off 5 bases at V and 0 bases at J, with 11 bases between the two ends.

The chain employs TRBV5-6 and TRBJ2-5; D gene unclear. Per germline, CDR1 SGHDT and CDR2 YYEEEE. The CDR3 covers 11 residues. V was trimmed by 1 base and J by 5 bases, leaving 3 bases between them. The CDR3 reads CASSLRETQYF. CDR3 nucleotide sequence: TGTGCCAGCAGCTTGCGGGAGACCCAGTACTTC.

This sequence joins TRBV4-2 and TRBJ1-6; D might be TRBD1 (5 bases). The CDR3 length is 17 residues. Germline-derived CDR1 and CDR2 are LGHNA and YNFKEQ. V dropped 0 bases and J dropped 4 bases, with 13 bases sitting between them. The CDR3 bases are TGTGCCAGCAGCCAAGATTGGGGGGACGAATATAATTCACCCCTCCACTTT. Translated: CASSQDWGDEYNSPLHF.

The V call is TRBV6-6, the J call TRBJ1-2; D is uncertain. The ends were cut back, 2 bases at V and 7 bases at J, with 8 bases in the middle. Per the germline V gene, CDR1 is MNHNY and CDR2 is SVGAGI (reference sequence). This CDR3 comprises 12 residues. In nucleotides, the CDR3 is TGTGCCAGCAGTTACGCTACCAGTGGCTACACCTTC. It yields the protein CASSYATSGYTF.

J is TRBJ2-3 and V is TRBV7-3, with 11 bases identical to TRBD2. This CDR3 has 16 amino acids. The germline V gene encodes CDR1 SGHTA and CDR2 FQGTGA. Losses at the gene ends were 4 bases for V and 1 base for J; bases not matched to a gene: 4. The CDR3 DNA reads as TGTGCCAGCAGCTACGCGACTAGCGGGGGCACAGATACGCAGTATTTT. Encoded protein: CASSYATSGGTDTQYF.

The CDR3 bases are TGTGCCAGCAGCACCACGGAAAGGCCCTCCTACGAGCAGTACTTC. Amino acids: CASSTTERPSYEQYF. The chain recombines TRBV7-8 with TRBJ2-7, with D unresolved. The CDR3 covers 15 residues. V was clipped by 5 bases and J by 0 bases, with 14 bases between them. Germline CDR1 is SGHVS and CDR2 is FQNEAQ.

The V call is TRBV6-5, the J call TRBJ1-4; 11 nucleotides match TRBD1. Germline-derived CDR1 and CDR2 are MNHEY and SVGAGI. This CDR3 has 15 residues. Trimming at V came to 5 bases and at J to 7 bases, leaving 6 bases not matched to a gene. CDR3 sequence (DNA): TGTGCCAGCAGTGCCGGGACAGGGGGTTTTGAAAAACTGTTTTTT. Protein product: CASSAGTGGFEKLFF.

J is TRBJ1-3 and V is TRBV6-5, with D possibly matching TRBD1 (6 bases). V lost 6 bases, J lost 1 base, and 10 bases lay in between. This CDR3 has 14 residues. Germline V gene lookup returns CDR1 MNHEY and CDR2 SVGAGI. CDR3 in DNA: TGTGCCAGCAGACCAGGGGAGTCTGGAAACACCATATATTTT. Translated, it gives CASRPGESGNTIYF.

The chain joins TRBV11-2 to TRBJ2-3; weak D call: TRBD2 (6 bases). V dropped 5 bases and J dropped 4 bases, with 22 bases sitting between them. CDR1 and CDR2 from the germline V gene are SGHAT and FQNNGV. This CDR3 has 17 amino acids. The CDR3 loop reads CASSPGETGPLADTQYF. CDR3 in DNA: TGTGCCAGCAGCCCGGGGGAGACCGGGCCCCTGGCAGATACGCAGTATTTT.

The CDR3 sequence: CASSPPTANYGYTF. In DNA form, the CDR3 reads TGTGCCAGCTCACCACCTACGGCTAACTATGGCTACACCTTC. The chain has TRBV18 and TRBJ1-2; D call uncertain. Germline values: CDR1 KGHSH, CDR2 LQKENI. V lost 0 bases to trimming and J lost 0 bases, with 5 bases between them. CDR3 length: 14 amino acids.

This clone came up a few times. CDR3 sequence: CASSDLWGNEQFF. The CDR3 region has the DNA TGTGCCAGCAGCGACCTCTGGGGGAATGAGCAGTTCTTC. The chain couples TRBV7-9 to TRBJ2-1; D may correspond to TRBD1 or TRBD2 (5 bases each). The CDR3 is 13 residues long. The V gene's germline CDR1 is SEHNR and CDR2 FQNEAQ (reference sequence). Trimming took 5 bases from V and 7 from J, leaving 12 bases between them.

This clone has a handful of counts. DNA for the CDR3: TGTGCCAGCAGCCAGGGTCCCCAAGAGACCCAGTACTTC. Its translation is CASSQGPQETQYF. The chain carries TRBV7-2 and TRBJ2-5, with a weak D call TRBD1 (5 bases). V dropped 5 bases and J dropped 1 base, with 8 bases sitting between them. The CDR3 is 13 residues long. Germline assignment: CDR1 SGHTA and CDR2 FQGNSA.

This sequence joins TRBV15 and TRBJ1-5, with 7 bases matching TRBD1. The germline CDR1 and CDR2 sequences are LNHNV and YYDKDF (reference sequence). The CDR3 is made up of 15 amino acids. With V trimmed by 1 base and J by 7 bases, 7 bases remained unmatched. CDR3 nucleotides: TGTGCCACCAGCAGAGTCGACAGGGCGCGCCAGCCCCAGCATTTT. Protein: CATSRVDRARQPQHF.

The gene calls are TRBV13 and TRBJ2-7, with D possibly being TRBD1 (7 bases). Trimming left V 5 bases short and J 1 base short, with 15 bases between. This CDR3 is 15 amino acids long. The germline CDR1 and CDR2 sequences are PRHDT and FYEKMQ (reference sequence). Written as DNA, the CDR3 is TGTGCCAGCAGCGAAAGACAGGGAGGATCCTACGAGCAGTACTTC. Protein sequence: CASSERQGGSYEQYF.

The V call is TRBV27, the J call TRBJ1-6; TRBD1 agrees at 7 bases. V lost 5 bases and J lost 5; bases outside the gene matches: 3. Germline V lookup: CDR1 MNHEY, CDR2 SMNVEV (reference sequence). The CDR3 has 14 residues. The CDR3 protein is CASSPGTDNSPLHF. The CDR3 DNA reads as TGTGCCAGCAGTCCCGGGACAGATAATTCACCCCTCCACTTT.

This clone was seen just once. CDR3 region: CASSSGDSNYGYTF. The CDR3 bases are TGTGCCAGCAGCTCCGGGGACAGTAACTATGGCTACACCTTC. The chain uses TRBV5-4 and TRBJ1-2, with 7 bases that match TRBD1. Per germline, CDR1 SGHNT and CDR2 YYREEE (reference sequence). Unmatched junction bases numbered 3, after V lost 3 bases and J lost 1 base. The CDR3 extends over 14 amino acids.

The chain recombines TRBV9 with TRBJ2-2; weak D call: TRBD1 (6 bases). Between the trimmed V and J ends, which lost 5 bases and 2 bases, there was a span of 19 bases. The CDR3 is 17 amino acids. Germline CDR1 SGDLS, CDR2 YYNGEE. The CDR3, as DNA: TGTGCCAGCAGTGATCCGAGGGACATGCATAACACCGGGGAGCTGTTTTTT. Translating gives CASSDPRDMHNTGELFF.

The CDR3 region has the DNA TGTGCCAGCAGCTTGACAGGGACCCAAGAGACCCAGTACTTC. This sequence encodes CASSLTGTQETQYF. This chain uses TRBV7-9 with TRBJ2-5, with 7 positions matching TRBD1. The CDR3 extends over 14 amino acids. Germline CDR1 is SEHNR and CDR2 is FQNEAQ (reference sequence). With V trimmed by 3 bases and J by 1 base, 2 bases remained unmatched. The complete variable domain, with remaining parts taken from reference TRBV7-9 and TRBJ2-5, reads DTGVSQNPRHKITKRGQNVTFRCDPISEHNRLYWYRQTLGQGPEFLTYFQNEAQLEKSRLLSDRFSAERPKGSFSTLEIQRTEQGDSAMYLCASSLTGTQETQYFGPGTRLLVL.

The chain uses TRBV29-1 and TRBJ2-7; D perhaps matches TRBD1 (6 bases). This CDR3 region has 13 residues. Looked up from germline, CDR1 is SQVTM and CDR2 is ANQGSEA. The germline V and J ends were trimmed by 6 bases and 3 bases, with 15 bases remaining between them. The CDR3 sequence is CSVVGQSIYEQYF. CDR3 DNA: TGCAGCGTCGTTGGACAGTCCATCTACGAGCAGTACTTC.

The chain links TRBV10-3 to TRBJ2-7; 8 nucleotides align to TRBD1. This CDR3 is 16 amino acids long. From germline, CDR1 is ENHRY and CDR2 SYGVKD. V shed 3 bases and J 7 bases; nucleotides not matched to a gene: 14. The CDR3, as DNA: TGTGCCATCAGTGATGATGCGCTCGGACAGGGTCGGGAGCAGTACTTC. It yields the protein CAISDDALGQGREQYF.

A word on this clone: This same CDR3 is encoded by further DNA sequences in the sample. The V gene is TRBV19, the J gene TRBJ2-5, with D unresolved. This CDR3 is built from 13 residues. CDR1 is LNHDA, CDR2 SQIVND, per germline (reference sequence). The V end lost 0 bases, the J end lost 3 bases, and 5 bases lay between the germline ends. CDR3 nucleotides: TGTGCCAGTAGTATAGATGGGGAAGAGACCCAGTACTTC. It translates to CASSIDGEETQYF. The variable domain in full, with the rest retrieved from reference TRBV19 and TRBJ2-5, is DGGITQSPKYLFRKEGQNVTLSCEQNLNHDAMYWYRQDPGQGLRLIYYSQIVNDFQKGDIAEGYSVSREKKESFPLTVTSAQKNPTAFYLCASSIDGEETQYFGPGTRLLVL.

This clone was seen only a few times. The CDR3 DNA reads as TGTGCCAGCAGTTACTCCTCGGACAGGGTCGTGCCCCAGCATTTT. Translated: CASSYSSDRVVPQHF. The chain recombines TRBV6-5 with TRBJ1-5, with 8 bases aligning to TRBD1. The CDR3 has 15 residues. Germline trimming cut 0 bases from V and 9 bases from J; bases unmatched to any gene: 7. Germline CDR1 reads MNHEY; CDR2 reads SVGAGI.

Here the CDR3 DNA reads TGTGCCAGCAGTGAAGTCGGGCATTATGGCTACACCTTC. Translating gives CASSEVGHYGYTF. This rearrangement joins TRBV25-1 to TRBJ1-2; D is uncertain. Germline CDR1 reads MGHDK; CDR2 reads SYGVNS. The CDR3 is 13 amino acids. V was cut by 2 bases and J by 5 bases, with 9 bases left in between.

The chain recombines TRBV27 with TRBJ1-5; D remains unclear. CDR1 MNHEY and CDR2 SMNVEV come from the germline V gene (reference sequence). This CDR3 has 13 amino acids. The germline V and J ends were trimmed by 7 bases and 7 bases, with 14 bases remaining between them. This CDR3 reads CASTSGWGQPQHF. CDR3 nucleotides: TGTGCCAGCACGTCCGGATGGGGACAGCCCCAGCATTTT.

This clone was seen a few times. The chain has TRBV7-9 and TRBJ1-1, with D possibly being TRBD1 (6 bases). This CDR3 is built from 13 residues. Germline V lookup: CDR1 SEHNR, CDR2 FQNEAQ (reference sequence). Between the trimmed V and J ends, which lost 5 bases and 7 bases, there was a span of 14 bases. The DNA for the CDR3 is TGTGCCAGCAGCCACGACAGGATAGATGAAGCTTTCTTT. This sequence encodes CASSHDRIDEAFF.

CDR3 nucleotide sequence: TGTGCCTGGAGTGCCGGGGGTCTAGGCGGCTACACCTTC. This translates into CAWSAGGLGGYTF. The chain recombines TRBV30 with TRBJ1-2, with D perhaps matching TRBD1 (5 bases). The germline V gene has CDR1 GTSNPN and CDR2 SVGIG (reference sequence). The CDR3 has 13 amino acids. V dropped 1 base and J dropped 8 bases, with 14 bases sitting between them.

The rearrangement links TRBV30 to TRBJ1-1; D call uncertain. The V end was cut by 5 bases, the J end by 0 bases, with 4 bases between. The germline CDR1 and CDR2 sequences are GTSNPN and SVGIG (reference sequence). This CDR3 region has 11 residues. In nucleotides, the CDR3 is TGTGCCTGGGTATTGAACACTGAAGCTTTCTTT. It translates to CAWVLNTEAFF.

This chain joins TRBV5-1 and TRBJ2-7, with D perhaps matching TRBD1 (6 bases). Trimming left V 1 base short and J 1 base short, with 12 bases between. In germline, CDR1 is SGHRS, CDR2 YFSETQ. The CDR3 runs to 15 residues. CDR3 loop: CASSLLQGTSYEQYF. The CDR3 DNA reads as TGCGCCAGCAGCTTGTTGCAGGGGACATCCTACGAGCAGTACTTC.

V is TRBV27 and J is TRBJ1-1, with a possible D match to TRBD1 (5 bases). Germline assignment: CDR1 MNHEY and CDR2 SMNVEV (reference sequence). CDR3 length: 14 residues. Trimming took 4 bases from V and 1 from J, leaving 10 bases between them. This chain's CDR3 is CASSYTTENTEAFF. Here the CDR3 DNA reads TGTGCCAGCAGTTACACGACAGAGAACACTGAAGCTTTCTTT.